A single T cell receptor (beta chain) is shown here with its context. CDR1 is LNHDA, CDR2 SQIVND, per germline (reference sequence). The CDR3 has 13 residues. The V end lost 5 bases, the J end lost 1 base, and 8 bases lay between the germline ends. As handled by the study authors: The assay estimated nucleated cells by amplifying reference gene primers. Clones were sequenced by immunoSEQ multiplex PCR, and TCRdb holds only the in-frame ones, with some missing. V and J calls and clone size are those listed in that table; D and trimming were worked out from the DNA. The sample has some 120,000 clones, 90% seen once. This sample is drawn from a study of blood T cell repertoires in COVID-19. As for the study in general: Sites across the United States, Italy and Spain contributed samples from acute and convalescent COVID-19. PBMCs, B-cell-depleted T cells, or T cells were the source of the cDNA or gDNA that made up the material.

It was during active infection that Seattle patients were enrolled and then longitudinally followed. The rearrangement links TRBV19 to TRBJ1-1; no clear D. The sample was peripheral blood. The clonotype was recovered from a man aged 60-69 years with COVID-19, enrolled during active disease. Here the CDR3 DNA reads TGTGCCAGTAGTTGGCGGGGGAACACTGAAGCTTTCTTT. It encodes CASSWRGNTEAFF.